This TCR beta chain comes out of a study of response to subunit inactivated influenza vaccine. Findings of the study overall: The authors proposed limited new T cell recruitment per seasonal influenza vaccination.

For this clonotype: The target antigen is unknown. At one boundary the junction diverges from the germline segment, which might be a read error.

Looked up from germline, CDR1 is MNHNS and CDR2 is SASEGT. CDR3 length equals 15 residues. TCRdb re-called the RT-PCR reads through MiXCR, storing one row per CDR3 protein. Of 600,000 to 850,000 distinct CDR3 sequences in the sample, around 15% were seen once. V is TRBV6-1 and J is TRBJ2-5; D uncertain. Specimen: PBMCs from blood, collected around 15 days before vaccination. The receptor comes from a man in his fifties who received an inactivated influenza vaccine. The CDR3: CATSRDGYVGETQYF. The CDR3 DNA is TGTGCCACCAGTAGGGATGGATATGTGGGGGAGACCCAGTACTTC.